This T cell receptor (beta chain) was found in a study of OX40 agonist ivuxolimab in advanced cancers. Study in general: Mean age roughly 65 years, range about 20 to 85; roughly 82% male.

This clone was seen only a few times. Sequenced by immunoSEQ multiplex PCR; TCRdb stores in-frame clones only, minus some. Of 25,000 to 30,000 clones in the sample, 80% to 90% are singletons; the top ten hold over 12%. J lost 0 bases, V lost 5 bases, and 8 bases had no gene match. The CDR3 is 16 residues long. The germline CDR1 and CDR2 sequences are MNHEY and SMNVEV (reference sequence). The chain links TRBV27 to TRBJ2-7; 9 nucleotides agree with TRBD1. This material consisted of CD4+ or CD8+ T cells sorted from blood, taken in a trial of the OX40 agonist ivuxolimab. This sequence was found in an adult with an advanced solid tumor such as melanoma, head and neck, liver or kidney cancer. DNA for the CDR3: TGTGCCAGCAGTATACCGGGACAGGGAAACTCCTACGAGCAGTACTTC. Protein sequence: CASSIPGQGNSYEQYF.